In this sample, the clone carrying this T cell receptor (beta chain) turned up a few times. This entry comes from a study of response to subunit inactivated influenza vaccine. CDR1 is SGHDT and CDR2 is YYEEEE in the germline V gene. V was clipped by 0 bases and J by 5 bases; unmatched bases: 6. The CDR3 length is 16 residues. TCRdb called the RT-PCR reads again in MiXCR, with one record for every CDR3 protein. The sample yields around 580,000 distinct CDR3 sequences, 12% to 15% seen once. The V call is TRBV5-6, the J call TRBJ2-2; 8 bases match TRBD1. Source: PBMCs from blood, taken 11 to 12 days after vaccination. This receptor was obtained from a man over 45 who received an inactivated influenza vaccine. CDR3 residues: CASSLVQGARTGELFF. The CDR3 nucleotides read TGTGCCAGCAGCTTGGTGCAGGGGGCTAGGACCGGGGAGCTGTTTTTT. Full variable domain (outside the CDR3, taken from reference TRBV5-6 and TRBJ2-2): DAGVTQSPTHLIKTRGQQVTLRCSPKSGHDTVSWYQQALGQGPQFIFQYYEEEERQRGNFPDRFSGHQFPNYSSELNVNALLLGDSALYLCASSLVQGARTGELFFGEGSRLTVL.